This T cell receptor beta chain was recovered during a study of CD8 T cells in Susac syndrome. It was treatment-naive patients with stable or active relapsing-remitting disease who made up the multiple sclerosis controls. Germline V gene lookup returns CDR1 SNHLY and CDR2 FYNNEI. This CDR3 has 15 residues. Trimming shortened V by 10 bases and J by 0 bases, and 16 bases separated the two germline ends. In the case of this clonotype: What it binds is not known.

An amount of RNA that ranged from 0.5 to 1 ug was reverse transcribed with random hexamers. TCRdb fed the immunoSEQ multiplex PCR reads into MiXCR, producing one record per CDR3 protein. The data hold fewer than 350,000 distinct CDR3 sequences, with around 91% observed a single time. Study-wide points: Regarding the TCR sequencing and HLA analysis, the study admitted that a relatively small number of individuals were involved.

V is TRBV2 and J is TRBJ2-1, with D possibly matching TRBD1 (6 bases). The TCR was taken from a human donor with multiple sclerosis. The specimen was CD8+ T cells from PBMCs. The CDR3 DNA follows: TGTGCCAACAACAGGGAAGTGGGCTCCTACAATGAGCAGTTCTTC. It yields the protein CANNREVGSYNEQFF.